These 30 T cell receptor beta chains originate from one sample sequenced in a study of T cell responses to AZD1222 COVID-19 vaccine. Sequencing used immunoSEQ multiplex PCR; TCRdb keeps in-frame clones, though not all of them. The data contain 150,000 or so clones, 75% to 95% of them singletons. Source: peripheral blood, taken on day 0 of AZD1222 vaccination. These receptors all come from an adult in good health.

The chain links TRBV5-4 to TRBJ2-1; 9 positions match TRBD2. Losses at the gene ends were 4 bases for V and 7 bases for J; bases not matched to a gene: 12. The CDR3 extends over 16 amino acids. The V gene's germline CDR1 is SGHNT and CDR2 YYREEE (reference sequence). CDR3 region: CASSPGVAGVRNEQFF. For the CDR3, the DNA is TGTGCCAGCAGCCCCGGGGTAGCGGGAGTCAGGAATGAGCAGTTCTTC.

V usage is TRBV6-5 and J usage is TRBJ1-1; no firm D call. CDR1 is MNHEY, CDR2 SVGAGI, per germline. V was pared by 2 bases and J by 4 bases, with 8 bases between. This CDR3 has 13 residues. The CDR3 bases are TGTGCCAGCAGTTACGGAGACTTCACTGAAGCTTTCTTT. This translates into CASSYGDFTEAFF.

V is TRBV18 and J is TRBJ1-1; the D gene is possibly TRBD1 (6 bases). CDR3 size: 14 residues. Trimming shortened V by 3 bases and J by 6 bases, and 14 bases separated the two germline ends. Germline V gene lookup returns CDR1 KGHSH and CDR2 LQKENI. In DNA form, the CDR3 reads TGTGCCAGCTCACCGGGGGGGCGCCTCCCTGAAGCTTTCTTT. Encoded protein: CASSPGGRLPEAFF.

The chain links TRBV9 to TRBJ2-5, with D uncertain. This CDR3 spans 15 amino acids. V was shortened by 0 bases and J by 4 bases, with 13 bases between the two germline ends. Germline V gene lookup returns CDR1 SGDLS and CDR2 YYNGEE. The CDR3 loop is CASSVEWDLGETQYF. The CDR3 nucleotides are TGTGCCAGCAGCGTAGAATGGGATCTCGGAGAGACCCAGTACTTC.

This chain uses TRBV7-2 with TRBJ2-3; 10 bases map to TRBD2. CDR1 is SGHTA, CDR2 FQGNSA, per germline. The CDR3 spans 19 residues. V trimming: 5 bases; J trimming: 4 bases; junction bases outside the gene matches: 18. CDR3 protein: CASSPGRQWSGRAADTQYF. The CDR3 nucleotides read TGTGCCAGCAGCCCAGGTAGACAGTGGAGCGGGAGGGCCGCAGATACGCAGTATTTT.

This chain connects TRBV4-2 to TRBJ2-5; 12 bases map to TRBD2. Germline-derived CDR1 and CDR2 are LGHNA and YNFKEQ. The CDR3 has 16 residues. The J segment lost 5 bases and the V segment lost 2 bases, leaving 6 bases of the junction unmatched. CDR3 sequence: CASSQTLAGGRETQYF. As DNA, the CDR3 is TGTGCCAGCAGCCAAACGCTAGCGGGGGGGAGGGAGACCCAGTACTTC.

This clone showed up just a few times. The rearrangement joins TRBV19 to TRBJ1-4; D is unresolved. CDR1 is LNHDA, CDR2 SQIVND, per germline (reference sequence). The V and J ends lost 5 bases and 13 bases respectively, with 8 bases between them. This CDR3 region has 10 residues. DNA of the CDR3: TGTGCCAGTAGTGACGAGACACTGTTTTTT. Translating it yields CASSDETLFF.

CDR3 bases: TGTGCCAGCTCACCACGGGACAGGGGGGATAATTCACCCCTCCACTTT. This encodes CASSPRDRGDNSPLHF. This chain links TRBV18 with TRBJ1-6, with 11 bases that match TRBD1. With 1 base clipped from V and 5 bases from J, the junction kept 1 base outside the gene matches. The germline gives CDR1 KGHSH, CDR2 LQKENI. The CDR3 loop spans 16 amino acids.

The table lists this clone with a count of one. The chain links TRBV5-1 to TRBJ2-1; TRBD2 aligns across 12 bases. The CDR3 spans 14 residues. Losses at the gene ends were 7 bases for V and 8 bases for J; bases not matched to a gene: 7. From germline, CDR1 is SGHRS and CDR2 YFSETQ. The CDR3 sequence is CASEPSGRGDEQFF. The CDR3 DNA sequence: TGCGCCAGCGAACCTAGCGGGAGGGGTGATGAGCAGTTCTTC.

The CDR3, as DNA: TGTGCCAGCAGGCCCACAGGGACCTACGAGCAGTACTTC. Its protein is CASRPTGTYEQYF. This chain joins TRBV21-1 and TRBJ2-7; TRBD1, the table's D call, lacks a check against the DNA. TRBV21-1 is listed as a pseudogene. The CDR3 length is 13 residues.

J is TRBJ2-1 and V is TRBV4-3; 12 bases are shared with TRBD2. Germline CDR1 reads LGHNA; CDR2 reads YSLEER. The ends lost 4 bases at V and 12 bases at J; junction bases unmatched: 7. This CDR3 has 14 amino acids. The DNA for the CDR3 is TGCGCCAGCAGCCCCGGGACTAGCGGGCCCGGGCAGTTCTTC. Protein sequence: CASSPGTSGPGQFF.

The chain uses TRBV14 and TRBJ1-1; D unresolved. Germline CDR1 and CDR2: SGHDN and FVKESK. The CDR3 consists of 13 residues. V dropped 6 bases and J dropped 0 bases, with 8 bases sitting between them. CDR3 region: CASSRSMNTEAFF. In DNA, the CDR3 is TGTGCCAGCAGTCGTAGTATGAACACTGAAGCTTTCTTT.

The gene calls are TRBV13 and TRBJ1-5, with a weak D call TRBD1 (5 bases). Germline V gene lookup returns CDR1 PRHDT and CDR2 FYEKMQ (reference sequence). The CDR3 is made up of 14 amino acids. V shed 2 bases and J shed 10 bases, with 15 bases lying between them. CDR3 sequence (DNA): TGTGCCAGCAGCTTAAGGTATGGGGCTAGTCCCCAGCATTTT. Translated, it gives CASSLRYGASPQHF.

The chain carries TRBV20-1 and TRBJ2-1; D ambiguous. The germline V gene has CDR1 DFQATT and CDR2 SNEGSKA (reference sequence). V dropped 1 base and J dropped 12 bases, with 10 bases sitting between them. The CDR3 totals 11 residues. The CDR3: CSARAVGPQFF. The CDR3 DNA reads TGCAGTGCTAGAGCAGTGGGTCCGCAGTTCTTC.

In this sample, this clone turned up once. This chain uses TRBV19 with TRBJ1-5; 9 bases line up with TRBD1. V shed 5 bases and J 2 bases; nucleotides not matched to a gene: 4. From germline, CDR1 is LNHDA and CDR2 SQIVND (reference sequence). This CDR3 region has 15 residues. In nucleotides, the CDR3 is TGTGCCAGTAGTCCCTGGACAGGGGGCAATCAGCCCCAGCATTTT. This sequence encodes CASSPWTGGNQPQHF.

The chain links TRBV11-3 to TRBJ1-3; TRBD1 might be the D (6 bases). The CDR3 sequence is 13 residues long. Trimming took off 5 bases at V and 4 bases at J, with 9 bases between the two ends. CDR1 is SGHNT, CDR2 YENEEA, per germline. CDR3 residues: CASSRDTGNTIYF. The DNA of the CDR3 is TGTGCCAGCAGCAGGGACACCGGAAACACCATATATTTT.

The chain carries TRBV6-1 and TRBJ2-1; TRBD2 aligns across 11 bases. The germline V gene has CDR1 MNHNS and CDR2 SASEGT. The CDR3 has 16 residues. V was clipped by 3 bases and J by 12 bases; unmatched bases: 13. This CDR3 is CASSEEKLAGVVGQFF. The CDR3 nucleotides read TGTGCCAGCAGTGAGGAAAAACTAGCGGGAGTTGTTGGGCAGTTCTTC.

This chain links TRBV18 with TRBJ2-7, with 8 bases identical to TRBD1. V gave up 3 bases and J gave up 2 bases; unmatched junction bases: 6. Per the germline V gene, CDR1 is KGHSH and CDR2 is LQKENI. The CDR3 length is 15 residues. Here the CDR3 reads CASSPPGTGTYEQYF. CDR3 in DNA: TGTGCCAGCTCACCGCCCGGGACAGGAACCTACGAGCAGTACTTC. Full variable domain (remainder filled in from reference TRBV18 and TRBJ2-7): NAGVMQNPRHLVRRRGQEARLRCSPMKGHSHVYWYRQLPEEGLKFMVYLQKENIIDESGMPKERFSAEFPKEGPSILRIQQVVRGDSAAYFCASSPPGTGTYEQYFGPGTRLTVT.

The chain links TRBV18 to TRBJ2-1; the match to TRBD1 covers 9 bases. Per germline, CDR1 KGHSH and CDR2 LQKENI. V was clipped by 1 base and J by 5 bases; unmatched bases: 3. The CDR3 runs to 15 residues. CDR3 nucleotides: TGTGCCAGCTCACCACGGACAGGGGTGGACAATGAGCAGTTCTTC. Encoded protein: CASSPRTGVDNEQFF.

V and J are TRBV5-1 and TRBJ1-4, with D perhaps TRBD1 (5 bases). Germline CDR1 SGHRS, CDR2 YFSETQ. V was cut by 4 bases and J by 0 bases, with 10 bases left in between. CDR3 length: 15 amino acids. DNA of the CDR3: TGCGCCAGCAGCCGTGACAGTGCAACTAATGAAAAACTGTTTTTT. Translating gives CASSRDSATNEKLFF.

V is TRBV10-2 and J is TRBJ1-6; no definite D call. The length of the CDR3 is 12 residues. Germline V lookup: CDR1 WSHSY, CDR2 SAAADI. Trimming removed 4 bases at V and 8 bases at J, with 6 bases between. The CDR3 DNA is TGCGCCAGCAGTGTCACATATTCACCCCTCCACTTT. Translating it yields CASSVTYSPLHF.

The rearrangement links TRBV5-6 to TRBJ1-5; D call uncertain. Germline loops: CDR1 SGHDT, CDR2 YYEEEE. Trimming pared 0 bases from V and 3 bases from J, leaving 7 bases between. There are 14 residues in the CDR3. The CDR3 bases are TGTGCCAGCAGCTTGGCGGCGGTCAATCAGCCCCAGCATTTT. This sequence encodes CASSLAAVNQPQHF.

This chain joins TRBV7-6 and TRBJ2-7; no firm D call. The CDR3 runs 16 residues. Germline CDR1 is SGHVS and CDR2 is FNYEAQ. Trimming cost V 0 bases and J 4 bases, with 16 bases left between them. CDR3 protein: CASSLAKVPAPYEQYF. The CDR3 DNA sequence: TGTGCCAGCAGCTTAGCGAAAGTCCCGGCACCTTACGAGCAGTACTTC. Combining the CDR3 with reference TRBV7-6 and TRBJ2-7 gives the whole variable domain GAGVSQSPRYKVTKRGQDVALRCDPISGHVSLYWYRQALGQGPEFLTYFNYEAQQDKSGLPNDRFSAERPEGSISTLTIQRTEQRDSAMYRCASSLAKVPAPYEQYFGPGTRLTVT.

The chain is built from TRBV4-2 and TRBJ2-3, with D unresolved. Germline lookup yields CDR1 LGHNA and CDR2 YNFKEQ. V lost 4 bases and J 6 bases, leaving 8 bases between the germline ends. This CDR3 is built from 12 residues. CDR3 coding DNA: TGTGCCAGCAGCCCCGATTGGGATACGCAGTATTTT. Encoded protein: CASSPDWDTQYF.

The gene calls are TRBV27 and TRBJ1-2, with 8 positions matching TRBD1. The germline CDR1 and CDR2 sequences are MNHEY and SMNVEV (reference sequence). V dropped 3 bases and J dropped 3; count of bases not matched to a gene: 3. The CDR3 is made up of 14 amino acids. Written as DNA, the CDR3 is TGTGCCAGCAGTTTGGCAGGGGGCTACTATGGCTACACCTTC. Residues: CASSLAGGYYGYTF.

The rearrangement uses TRBV6-5 and TRBJ2-7; 10 bases line up with TRBD1. Unmatched junction bases numbered 6, after V lost 6 bases and J lost 4 bases. CDR1 is MNHEY, CDR2 SVGAGI, per germline. This CDR3 spans 14 amino acids. CDR3 residues: CASRGQGRGYEQYF. The CDR3 region has the DNA TGTGCCAGCAGGGGACAGGGGCGTGGGTACGAGCAGTACTTC.

The chain combines TRBV7-2 with TRBJ1-5, with D possibly TRBD1 on 5 matching bases. V was clipped by 5 bases and J by 2 bases, with 16 bases between them. CDR3 length equals 16 residues. The germline V gene encodes CDR1 SGHTA and CDR2 FQGNSA. The CDR3 coding sequence is TGTGCCAGCAGCACACGAACCTCGGGGGGCAATCAGCCCCAGCATTTT. This gives the protein CASSTRTSGGNQPQHF.

V is TRBV6-1 and J is TRBJ2-7; TRBD1 matches at 9 bases. Trimming at V came to 5 bases and at J to 0 bases, leaving 5 bases not matched to a gene. The CDR3 sequence is 15 residues long. In germline, CDR1 is MNHNS, CDR2 SASEGT. CDR3 residues: CASSSVQGASYEQYF. The CDR3 DNA reads TGTGCCAGCAGTTCCGTACAGGGGGCCTCCTACGAGCAGTACTTC.

The chain is built from TRBV28 and TRBJ1-3; 11 positions agree with TRBD1. This CDR3 contains 17 residues. Trimming cost V 6 bases and J 1 base; bases outside gene matches: 8. The V gene's germline CDR1 is MDHEN and CDR2 SYDVKM. CDR3 DNA sequence: TGTGCCAGCAGAGGACAGGGGGCGTCGCGTTCTGGAAACACCATATATTTT. Translation gives CASRGQGASRSGNTIYF.

A few counts support this clone. The chain uses TRBV3-1 (or the pseudogene TRBV3-2) and TRBJ2-1, with a weak D call TRBD2 (6 bases). The germline V gene encodes CDR1 LGHDT and CDR2 YNNKEL (reference sequence). The V end was cut by 2 bases, the J end by 2 bases, with 16 bases between. CDR3 length: 17 residues. The CDR3 sequence: CASSQPTGTGAYNEQFF. For the CDR3, the DNA is TGTGCCAGCAGCCAACCGACCGGGACTGGCGCCTACAATGAGCAGTTCTTC.